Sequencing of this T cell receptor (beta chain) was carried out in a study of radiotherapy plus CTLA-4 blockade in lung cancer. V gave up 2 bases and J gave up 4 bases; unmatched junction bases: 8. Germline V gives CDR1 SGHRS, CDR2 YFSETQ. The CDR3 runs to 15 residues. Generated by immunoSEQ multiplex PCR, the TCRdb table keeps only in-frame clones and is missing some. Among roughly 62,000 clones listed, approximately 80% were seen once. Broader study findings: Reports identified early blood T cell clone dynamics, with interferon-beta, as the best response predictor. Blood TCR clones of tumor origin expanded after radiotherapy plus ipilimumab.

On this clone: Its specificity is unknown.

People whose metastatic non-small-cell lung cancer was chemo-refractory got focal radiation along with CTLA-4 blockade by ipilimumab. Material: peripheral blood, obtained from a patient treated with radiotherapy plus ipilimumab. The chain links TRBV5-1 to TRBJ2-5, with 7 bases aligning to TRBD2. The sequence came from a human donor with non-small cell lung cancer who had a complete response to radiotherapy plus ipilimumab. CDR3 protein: CASSFGGGPGETQYF. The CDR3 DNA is TGCGCCAGCAGCTTTGGGGGAGGGCCTGGAGAGACCCAGTACTTC.